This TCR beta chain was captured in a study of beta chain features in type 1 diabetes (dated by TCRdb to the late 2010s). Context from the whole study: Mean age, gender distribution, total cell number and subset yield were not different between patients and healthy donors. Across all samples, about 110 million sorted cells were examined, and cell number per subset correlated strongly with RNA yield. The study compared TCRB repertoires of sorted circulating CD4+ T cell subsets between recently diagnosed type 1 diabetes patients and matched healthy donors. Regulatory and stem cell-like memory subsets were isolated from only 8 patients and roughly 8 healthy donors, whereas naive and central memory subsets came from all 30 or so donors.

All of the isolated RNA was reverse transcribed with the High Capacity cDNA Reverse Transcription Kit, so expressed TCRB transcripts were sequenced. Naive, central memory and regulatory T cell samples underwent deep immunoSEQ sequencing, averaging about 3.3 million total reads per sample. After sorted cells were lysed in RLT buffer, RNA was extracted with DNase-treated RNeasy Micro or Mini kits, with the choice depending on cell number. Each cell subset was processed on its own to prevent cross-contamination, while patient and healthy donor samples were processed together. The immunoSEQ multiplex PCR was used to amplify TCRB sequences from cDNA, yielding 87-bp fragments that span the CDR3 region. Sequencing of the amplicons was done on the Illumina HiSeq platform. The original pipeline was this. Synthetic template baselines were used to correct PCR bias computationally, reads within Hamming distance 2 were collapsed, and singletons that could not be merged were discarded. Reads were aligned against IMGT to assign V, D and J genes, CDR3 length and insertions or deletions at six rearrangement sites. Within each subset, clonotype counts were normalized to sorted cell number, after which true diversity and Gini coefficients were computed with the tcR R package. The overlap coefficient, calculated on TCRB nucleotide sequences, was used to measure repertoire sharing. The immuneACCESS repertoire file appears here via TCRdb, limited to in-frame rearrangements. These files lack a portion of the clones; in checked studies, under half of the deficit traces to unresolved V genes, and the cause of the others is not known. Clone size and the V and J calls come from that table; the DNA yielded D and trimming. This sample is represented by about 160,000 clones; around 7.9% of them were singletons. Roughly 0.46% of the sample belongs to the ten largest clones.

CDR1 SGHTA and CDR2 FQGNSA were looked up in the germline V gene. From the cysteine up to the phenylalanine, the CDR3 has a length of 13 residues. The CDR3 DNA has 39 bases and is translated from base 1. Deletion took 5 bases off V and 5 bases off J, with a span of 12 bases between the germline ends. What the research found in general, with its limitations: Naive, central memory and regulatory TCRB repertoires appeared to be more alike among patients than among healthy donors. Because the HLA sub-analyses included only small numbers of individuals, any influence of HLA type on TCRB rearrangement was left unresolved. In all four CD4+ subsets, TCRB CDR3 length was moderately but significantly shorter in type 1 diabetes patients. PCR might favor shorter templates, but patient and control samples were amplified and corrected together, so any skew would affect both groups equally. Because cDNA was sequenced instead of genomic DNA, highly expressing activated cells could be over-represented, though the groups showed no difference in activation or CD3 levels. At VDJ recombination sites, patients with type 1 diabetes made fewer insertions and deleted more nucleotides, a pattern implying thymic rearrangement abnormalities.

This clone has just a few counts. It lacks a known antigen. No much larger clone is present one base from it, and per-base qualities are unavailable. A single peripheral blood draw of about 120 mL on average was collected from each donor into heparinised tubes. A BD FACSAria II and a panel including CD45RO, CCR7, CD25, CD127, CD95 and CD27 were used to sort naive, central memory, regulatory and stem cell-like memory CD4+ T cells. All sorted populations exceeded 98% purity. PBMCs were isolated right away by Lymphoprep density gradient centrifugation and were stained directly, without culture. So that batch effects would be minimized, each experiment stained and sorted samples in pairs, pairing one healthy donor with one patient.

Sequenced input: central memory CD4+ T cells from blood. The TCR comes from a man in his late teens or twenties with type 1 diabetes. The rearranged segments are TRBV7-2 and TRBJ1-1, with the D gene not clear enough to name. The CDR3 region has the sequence CASSPLGLTEAFF. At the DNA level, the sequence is TGTGCCAGCAGCCCCCTTGGGCTAACTGAAGCTTTCTTT.